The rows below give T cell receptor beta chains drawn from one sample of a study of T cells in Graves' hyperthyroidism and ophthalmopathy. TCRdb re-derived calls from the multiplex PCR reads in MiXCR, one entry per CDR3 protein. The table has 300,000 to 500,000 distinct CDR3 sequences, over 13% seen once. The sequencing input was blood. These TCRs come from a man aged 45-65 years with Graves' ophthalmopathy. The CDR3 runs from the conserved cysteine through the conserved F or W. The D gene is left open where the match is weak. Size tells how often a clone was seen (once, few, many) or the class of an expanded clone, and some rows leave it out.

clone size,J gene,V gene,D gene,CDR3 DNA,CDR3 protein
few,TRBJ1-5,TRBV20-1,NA,TGCAGTGTATCCAGGGGCAATCAGCCCCAGCATTTT,CSVSRGNQPQHF
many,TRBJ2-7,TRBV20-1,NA,TGCAGTGCTACGAGAGGGGGGGCTACGGGGGAGCAGTACTTC,CSATRGGATGEQYF
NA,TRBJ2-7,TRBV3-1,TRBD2,TGTGCCAGCAGCCCGTACCCGACTAGCGGTTACGAGCAGTACTTC,CASSPYPTSGYEQYF
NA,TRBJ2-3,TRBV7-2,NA,TGTGCCAGCAGCTTGAGGCGGGATACGCAGTATTTT,CASSLRRDTQYF
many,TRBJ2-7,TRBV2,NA,TGTGCCAGCAGTGAAGCGGAGGGGGGATCCTACGAGCAGTACTTC,CASSEAEGGSYEQYF
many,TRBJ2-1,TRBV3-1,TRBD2,TGTGCCAGCAGCGCCGGGACTAGCGGGAGGGGTGAGCAGTTCTTC,CASSAGTSGRGEQFF
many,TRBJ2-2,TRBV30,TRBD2,TGTGCCTGGACTTTAGCGGGGGGGACCGGGGAGCTGTTTTTT,CAWTLAGGTGELFF
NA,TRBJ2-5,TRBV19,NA,TGTGCCAGTACAGAGCCCCGAGGGACCCAGTACTTC,CASTEPRGTQYF
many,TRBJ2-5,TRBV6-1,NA,TGTGCCAGCAAAGGACGGGCAGGAGAGACCCAGTACTTC,CASKGRAGETQYF
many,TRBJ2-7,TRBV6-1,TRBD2,TGTGCCAGCTCGAGAGCGGGAGGAGGTGAGCAGTACTTC,CASSRAGGGEQYF
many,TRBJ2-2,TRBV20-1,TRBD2,TGCAGTGCTAGGGACACGGGGCGGGAGTTCACCGGGGAGCTGTTTTTT,CSARDTGREFTGELFF
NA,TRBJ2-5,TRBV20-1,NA,TGCAGTGCTAGGGGCGGGGTGGTTGAGACCCAGTACTTC,CSARGGVVETQYF
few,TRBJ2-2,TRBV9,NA,TGTGCCAGCAGCGTAGTTAAGGGGAACACCGGGGAGCTGTTTTTT,CASSVVKGNTGELFF
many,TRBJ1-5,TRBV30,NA,TGTGCCTGGAGTCAGGAGCATCAGCCCCAGCATTTT,CAWSQEHQPQHF
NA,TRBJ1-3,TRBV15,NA,TGTGCCACCAGCAGAGATCGGGGAAGCTCTGGAAACACCATATATTTT,CATSRDRGSSGNTIYF
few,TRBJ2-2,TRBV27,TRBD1,TGTGCCAGCAGTCTAACAGGGGGCGGCACCGGGGAGCTGTTTTTT,CASSLTGGGTGELFF
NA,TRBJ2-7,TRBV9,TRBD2,TGTGCCAGCAGCCCCGTGCGGGGGGCTAGCTACGAGCAGTACTTC,CASSPVRGASYEQYF
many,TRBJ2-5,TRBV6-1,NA,TGTGCCAGCAGTTACACACGGGGTAACCAAGAGACCCAGTACTTC,CASSYTRGNQETQYF
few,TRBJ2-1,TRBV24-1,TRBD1,TGTGCCACCAGTGATCACCGGGACAGGGGTATGTTCTTC,CATSDHRDRGMFF
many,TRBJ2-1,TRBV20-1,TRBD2,TGCAGTGCCCGGGGACTAGCGGGAGGGCCACATGAGCAGTTCTTC,CSARGLAGGPHEQFF
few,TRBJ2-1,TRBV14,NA,TGTGCCAGCAGCCGAACCGGGCCAGAGCAGTTCTTC,CASSRTGPEQFF
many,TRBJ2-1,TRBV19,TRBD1,TGTGCCAGCAGTACGACAGGGGGCTCCTACAATGAGCAGTTCTTC,CASSTTGGSYNEQFF
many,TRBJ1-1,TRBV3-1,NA,TGTGCCAGCAGCCAGGGCCAGGGCACTGAAGCTTTCTTT,CASSQGQGTEAFF
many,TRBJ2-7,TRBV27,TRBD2,TGTGCCAGCAACTCTCGTTCCGGACTAGTTAGGTACGAGCAGTACTTC,CASNSRSGLVRYEQYF
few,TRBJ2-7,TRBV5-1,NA,TGCGCCAGCAGCTTGGTCGACGGAGACTCCTACGAGCAGTACTTC,CASSLVDGDSYEQYF
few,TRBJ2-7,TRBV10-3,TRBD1,TGTGCCATCAGTGATTTCGCGGACAGGGGTCGCGAGCAGTACTTC,CAISDFADRGREQYF
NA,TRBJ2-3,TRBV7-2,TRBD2,TGTGCCAGCAGCTCCGGGACTAGCGGGAGTGAGTACACAGATACGCAGTATTTT,CASSSGTSGSEYTDTQYF
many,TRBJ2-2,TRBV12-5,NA,TGTGCTAGTGACCACAGGGTTGGAATCGGGGAGCTGTTTTTT,CASDHRVGIGELFF
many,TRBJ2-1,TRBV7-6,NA,TGTGCCAGCAGCCCCCTAGAGCCGGACAATGAGCAGTTCTTC,CASSPLEPDNEQFF
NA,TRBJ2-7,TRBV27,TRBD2,TGTGCCAGCAGTTTTTTCGCGGGAGGGACTACCTACGAGCAGTACTTC,CASSFFAGGTTYEQYF
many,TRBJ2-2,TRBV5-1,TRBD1,TGCGCCAGCAGCTTGACGGACAGGGGGCGGTACGGGGAGCTGTTTTTT,CASSLTDRGRYGELFF
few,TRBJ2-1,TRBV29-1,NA,TGCAGCGTTTTTGGCTATAACAATGAGCAGTTCTTC,CSVFGYNNEQFF
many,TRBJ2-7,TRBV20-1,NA,TGCAGTGCTTCGGACTCTGGCGGCTACGAGCAGTACTTC,CSASDSGGYEQYF
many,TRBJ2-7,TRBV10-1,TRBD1,TGCGCCAGCAGCGGAGGACAGGGACTGTCCTACGAGCAGTACTTC,CASSGGQGLSYEQYF
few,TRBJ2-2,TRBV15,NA,TGTGCCACCAGCAGTCGTCGCGGGACACAGAACACCGGGGAGCTGTTTTTT,CATSSRRGTQNTGELFF
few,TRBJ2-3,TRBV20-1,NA,TGCAGTGGAAGAAGTAGCACAGATACGCAGTATTTT,CSGRSSTDTQYF
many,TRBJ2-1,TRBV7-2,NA,TGCGCCAGCAGCTTGGCCCGAGACAATGAGCAGTTCTTC,CASSLARDNEQFF
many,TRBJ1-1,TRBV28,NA,TGTGCCAGCAGTCTGGGACTTATGAGGACTGAAGCTTTCTTT,CASSLGLMRTEAFF
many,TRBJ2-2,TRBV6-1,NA,TGTGCCAGCAATCCTAGCAGTACGACGGCCGGGGAGCTGTTTTTT,CASNPSSTTAGELFF
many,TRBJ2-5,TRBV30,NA,TGTGCCTGGAGTGGGGGTGGCGGAGAGACCCAGTACTTC,CAWSGGGGETQYF
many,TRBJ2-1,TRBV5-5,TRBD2,TGTGCCAGCAGCTTAGGACTAGCCCCGTACAATGAGCAGTTCTTC,CASSLGLAPYNEQFF
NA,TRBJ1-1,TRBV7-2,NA,TGTGCCAGCAGCTTAGGTGGGGGGGGACAAACTGAAGCTTTCTTT,CASSLGGGGQTEAFF
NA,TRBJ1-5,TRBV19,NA,TGTGCCAGTAGTATATTCTCGGGTGGTCGCAATCAGCCCCAGCATTTT,CASSIFSGGRNQPQHF
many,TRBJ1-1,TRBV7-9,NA,TGTGCCAGCAGCTTAGTGGGCAAAAAGGGAACTGAAGCTTTCTTT,CASSLVGKKGTEAFF
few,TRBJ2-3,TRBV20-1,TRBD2,TGCAGTGCTAGAGGGCTAGCGGGAGGGCCAGGCACAGATACGCAGTATTTT,CSARGLAGGPGTDTQYF